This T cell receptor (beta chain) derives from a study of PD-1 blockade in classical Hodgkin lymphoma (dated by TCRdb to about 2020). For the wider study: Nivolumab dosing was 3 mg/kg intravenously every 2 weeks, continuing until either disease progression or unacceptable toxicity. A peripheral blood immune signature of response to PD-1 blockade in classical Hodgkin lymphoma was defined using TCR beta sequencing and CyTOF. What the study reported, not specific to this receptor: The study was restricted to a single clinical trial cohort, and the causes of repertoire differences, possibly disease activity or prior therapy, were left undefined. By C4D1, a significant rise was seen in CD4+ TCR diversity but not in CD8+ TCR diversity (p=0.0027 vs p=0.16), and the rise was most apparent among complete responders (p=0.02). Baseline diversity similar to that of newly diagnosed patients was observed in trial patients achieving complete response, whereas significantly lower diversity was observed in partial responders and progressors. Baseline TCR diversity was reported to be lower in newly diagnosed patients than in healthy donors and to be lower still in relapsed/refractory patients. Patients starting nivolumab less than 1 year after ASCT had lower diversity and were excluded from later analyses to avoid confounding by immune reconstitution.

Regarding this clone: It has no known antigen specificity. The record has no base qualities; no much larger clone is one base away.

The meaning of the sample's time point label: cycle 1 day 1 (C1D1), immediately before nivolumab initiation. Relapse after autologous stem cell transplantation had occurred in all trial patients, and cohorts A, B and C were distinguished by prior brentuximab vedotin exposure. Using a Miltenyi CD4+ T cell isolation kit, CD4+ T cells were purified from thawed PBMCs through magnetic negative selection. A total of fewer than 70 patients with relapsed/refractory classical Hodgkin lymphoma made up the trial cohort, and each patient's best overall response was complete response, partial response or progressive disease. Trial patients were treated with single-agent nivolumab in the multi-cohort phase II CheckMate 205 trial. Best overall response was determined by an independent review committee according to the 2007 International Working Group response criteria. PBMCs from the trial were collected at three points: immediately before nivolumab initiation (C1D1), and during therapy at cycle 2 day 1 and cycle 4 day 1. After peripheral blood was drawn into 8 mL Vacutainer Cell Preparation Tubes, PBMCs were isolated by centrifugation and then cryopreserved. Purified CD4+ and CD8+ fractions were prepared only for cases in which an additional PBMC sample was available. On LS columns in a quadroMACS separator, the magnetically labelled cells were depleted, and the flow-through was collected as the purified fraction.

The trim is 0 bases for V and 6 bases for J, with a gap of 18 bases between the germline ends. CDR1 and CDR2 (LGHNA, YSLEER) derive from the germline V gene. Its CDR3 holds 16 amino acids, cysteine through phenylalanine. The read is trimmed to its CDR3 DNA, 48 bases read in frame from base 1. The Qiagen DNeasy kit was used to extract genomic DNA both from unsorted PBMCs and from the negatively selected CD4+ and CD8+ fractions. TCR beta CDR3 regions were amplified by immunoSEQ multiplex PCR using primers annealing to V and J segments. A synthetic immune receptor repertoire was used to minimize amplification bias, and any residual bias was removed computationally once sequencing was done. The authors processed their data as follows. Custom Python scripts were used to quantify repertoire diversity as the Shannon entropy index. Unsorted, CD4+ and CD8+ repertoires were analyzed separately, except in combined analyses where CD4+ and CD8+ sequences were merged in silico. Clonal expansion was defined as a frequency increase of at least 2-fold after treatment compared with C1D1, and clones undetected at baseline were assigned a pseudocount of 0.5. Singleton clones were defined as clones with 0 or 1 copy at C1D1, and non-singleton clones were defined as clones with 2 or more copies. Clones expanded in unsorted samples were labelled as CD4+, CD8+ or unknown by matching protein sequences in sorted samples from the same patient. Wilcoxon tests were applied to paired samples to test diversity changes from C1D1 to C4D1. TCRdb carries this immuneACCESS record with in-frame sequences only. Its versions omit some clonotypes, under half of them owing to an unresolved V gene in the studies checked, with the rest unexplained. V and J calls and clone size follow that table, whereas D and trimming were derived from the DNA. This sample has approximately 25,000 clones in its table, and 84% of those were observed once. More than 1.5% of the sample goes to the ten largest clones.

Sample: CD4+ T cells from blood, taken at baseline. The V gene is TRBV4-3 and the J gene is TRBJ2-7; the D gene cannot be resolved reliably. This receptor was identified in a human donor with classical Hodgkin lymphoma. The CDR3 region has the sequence CASSQDVATPRLEQYF. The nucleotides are TGCGCCAGCAGCCAAGATGTCGCGACCCCGAGGCTCGAGCAGTACTTC.